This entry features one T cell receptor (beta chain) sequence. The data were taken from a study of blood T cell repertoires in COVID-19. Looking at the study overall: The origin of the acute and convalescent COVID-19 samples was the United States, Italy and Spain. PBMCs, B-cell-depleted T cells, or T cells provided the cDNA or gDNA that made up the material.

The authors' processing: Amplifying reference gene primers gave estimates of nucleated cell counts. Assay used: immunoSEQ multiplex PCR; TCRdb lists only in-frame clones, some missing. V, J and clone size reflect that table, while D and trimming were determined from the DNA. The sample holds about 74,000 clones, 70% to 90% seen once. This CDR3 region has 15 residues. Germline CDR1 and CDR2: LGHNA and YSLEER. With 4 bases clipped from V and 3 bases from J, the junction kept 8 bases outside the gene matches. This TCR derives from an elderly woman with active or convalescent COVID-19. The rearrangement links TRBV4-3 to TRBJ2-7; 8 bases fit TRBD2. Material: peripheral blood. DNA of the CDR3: TGCGCCAGCAGCCGGCAGGCGACTAGCGACTACGAGCAGTACTTC. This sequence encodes CASSRQATSDYEQYF.